This TCR beta chain comes out of a study of beta chain features in type 1 diabetes. Reverse transcribing all isolated RNA meant expressed TCRB transcripts were sequenced. Generated by immunoSEQ multiplex PCR, the TCRdb table keeps only in-frame clones and is missing some. The sample comprises some 150,000 clones, roughly 10% of which are singletons, and under 1.5% rests with the top ten. A few counts support this clone. Germline lookup yields CDR1 SGHTA and CDR2 FQGNSA. This CDR3 contains 15 residues. V shed 5 bases and J 2 bases; nucleotides not matched to a gene: 7. Sequenced material: naive CD4+ T cells from blood. This chain connects TRBV7-2 to TRBJ2-5; 8 bases are a match to TRBD2. This receptor was taken from a man aged 18 to 29 in good health. CDR3 protein: CASSIRGGSQETQYF. The CDR3 nucleotides read TGTGCCAGCAGCATCCGCGGGGGGTCACAAGAGACCCAGTACTTC.